A single sample gave rise to the 28 T cell receptor beta chains below, sequenced in a study of brain T cells in children with intractable seizures. The time point was: blood from clinic visit 5 months post-surgery; TSC patient then seizure free. Assay used: immunoSEQ multiplex PCR; TCRdb lists only in-frame clones, some missing. The data show 300,000 to 400,000 clones, about 93% seen once. Sequenced here: peripheral blood, sampled approximately 5 months after surgery. Receptors were obtained from a boy under three years old with tuberous sclerosis and intractable seizures.

The chain couples TRBV6-5 to TRBJ1-6, with D possibly being TRBD1 (6 bases). Germline CDR1 MNHEY, CDR2 SVGAGI. V gave up 6 bases and J gave up 7 bases, with 16 bases separating them. The CDR3 is 15 residues long. For the CDR3, the DNA is TGTGCCAGCAGGGACAGAGGGGTTAGGAATTCACCCCTCCACTTT. It encodes CASRDRGVRNSPLHF.

A single count supports this clone. J is TRBJ1-1 and V is TRBV19, with D maybe TRBD1 (5 bases). Germline V gene lookup returns CDR1 LNHDA and CDR2 SQIVND (reference sequence). The CDR3 contains 13 residues. Trimming cost V 5 bases and J 4 bases, with 11 bases left between them. The DNA for the CDR3 is TGTGCCAGTAGTCCGGGGGGGGGCACTGAAGCTTTCTTT. It encodes CASSPGGGTEAFF. Full variable domain (rest looked up from reference TRBV19 and TRBJ1-1): DGGITQSPKYLFRKEGQNVTLSCEQNLNHDAMYWYRQDPGQGLRLIYYSQIVNDFQKGDIAEGYSVSREKKESFPLTVTSAQKNPTAFYLCASSPGGGTEAFFGQGTRLTVV.

The V call is TRBV7-5, the J call TRBJ2-3; the table's D call of TRBD2 was not tested on the DNA. TRBV7-5 is recorded as a pseudogene. This CDR3 is built from 18 residues. The CDR3 DNA sequence: TGTGCCAGAAGCTTAGCGGTTCGGGCGGGAGGGGGCACAGATACGCAGTATTTT. It translates to CARSLAVRAGGGTDTQYF.

V is TRBV12-3 or TRBV12-4 and J is TRBJ2-2; D is unresolved. The V end was cut by 3 bases, the J end by 2 bases, with 4 bases between. This CDR3 is 13 amino acids long. DNA for the CDR3: TGTGCCAGCAGTTTTTATAACACCGGGGAGCTGTTTTTT. Residues: CASSFYNTGELFF.

The V call is TRBV4-1, the J call TRBJ1-6; 7 nucleotides agree with TRBD1. The J segment lost 14 bases and the V segment lost 2 bases, leaving 18 bases of the junction unmatched. Germline assignment: CDR1 MGHRA and CDR2 YSYEKL. This CDR3 is built from 17 residues. The CDR3 protein is CASSQTVLRDRGIALHF. The CDR3 bases are TGCGCCAGCAGCCAAACCGTTCTCCGGGACAGAGGCATCGCCCTCCACTTT.

The chain has TRBV9 and TRBJ2-2; tentatively, D is TRBD1 (6 bases). The CDR3 has 16 residues. Germline CDR1 and CDR2: SGDLS and YYNGEE. Trimming left V 0 bases short and J 0 bases short, with 9 bases between. As DNA, the CDR3 is TGTGCCAGCAGCGTAGCAGGGGACGCGAACACCGGGGAGCTGTTTTTT. Residues: CASSVAGDANTGELFF. The whole variable domain, remainder taken from reference TRBV9 and TRBJ2-2, is DSGVTQTPKHLITATGQRVTLRCSPRSGDLSVYWYQQSLDQGLQFLIQYYNGEERAKGNILERFSAQQFPDLHSELNLSSLELGDSALYFCASSVAGDANTGELFFGEGSRLTVL.

This clone was counted once. The DNA for the CDR3 is TGCGCCAGCGTCCAGATATACAATGAGCAGTTCTTC. Protein: CASVQIYNEQFF. The rearrangement joins TRBV10-1 to TRBJ2-1, with D hard to call. The CDR3 loop spans 12 amino acids. V lost 8 bases to trimming and J lost 4 bases, with 9 bases between them. Germline V gene lookup returns CDR1 WNHNN and CDR2 SYGVQD (reference sequence).

The chain uses TRBV13 and TRBJ1-6, with 8 positions matching TRBD1. There are 14 residues in the CDR3. Germline-derived CDR1 and CDR2 are PRHDT and FYEKMQ (reference sequence). V was clipped by 5 bases and J by 5 bases; unmatched bases: 2. The CDR3 spells CASSPTGDNSPLHF. CDR3 coding DNA: TGTGCCAGCAGCCCGACAGGGGATAATTCACCCCTCCACTTT. Using reference TRBV13 and TRBJ1-6 for the parts outside the CDR3, the full variable domain is AAGVIQSPRHLIKEKRETATLKCYPIPRHDTVYWYQQGPGQDPQFLISFYEKMQSDKGSIPDRFSAQQFSDYHSELNMSSLELGDSALYFCASSPTGDNSPLHFGNGTRLTVT.

The chain combines TRBV7-9 with TRBJ1-2; tentatively, D is TRBD1 (5 bases). The CDR3 sequence is 15 residues long. The V end was cut by 3 bases, the J end by 3 bases, with 14 bases between. Germline lookup yields CDR1 SEHNR and CDR2 FQNEAQ (reference sequence). The CDR3 DNA is TGTGCCAGCAGCTTTACGGAACAGGCCCACTATGGCTACACCTTC. Its protein is CASSFTEQAHYGYTF.

This chain joins TRBV2 and TRBJ2-7; TRBD2 might be the D (6 bases). There are 13 residues in the CDR3. Trimming stripped 0 bases from V and 5 bases from J, with 8 bases between. Germline V CDR1 and CDR2: SNHLY, FYNNEI. This chain's CDR3 is CASSEAEGNEQYF. The CDR3 DNA sequence: TGTGCCAGCAGTGAAGCGGAGGGCAACGAGCAGTACTTC.

The sample holds one count of this clone. This chain uses TRBV2 with TRBJ1-2; 7 bases agree with TRBD1. There are 14 residues in the CDR3. Germline V gene sequence: CDR1 SNHLY, CDR2 FYNNEI. The J segment lost 2 bases and the V segment lost 9 bases, leaving 9 bases of the junction unmatched. CDR3 loop: CASNDRVPNYGYTF. In nucleotides, the CDR3 is TGTGCCAGTAACGACAGGGTGCCAAACTATGGCTACACCTTC.

The chain recombines TRBV5-6 with TRBJ2-1, with D possibly matching TRBD1 (5 bases). The V gene's germline CDR1 is SGHDT and CDR2 YYEEEE. V lost 2 bases and J 3 bases, leaving 15 bases between the germline ends. This CDR3 contains 16 residues. DNA for the CDR3: TGTGCCAGCAGCTTAGTTCGACAGCGAGTCTACAATGAGCAGTTCTTC. The encoded protein is CASSLVRQRVYNEQFF. Variable domain in full (rest from reference TRBV5-6 and TRBJ2-1): DAGVTQSPTHLIKTRGQQVTLRCSPKSGHDTVSWYQQALGQGPQFIFQYYEEEERQRGNFPDRFSGHQFPNYSSELNVNALLLGDSALYLCASSLVRQRVYNEQFFGPGTRLTVL.

The chain is built from TRBV7-9 and TRBJ1-2; 7 nucleotides line up with TRBD1. V was pared by 6 bases and J by 3 bases, with 7 bases of the junction left unmatched. CDR3 size: 14 residues. Germline CDR1 is SEHNR and CDR2 is FQNEAQ (reference sequence). CDR3 bases: TGTGCCAGCAGTTTCGGGGGGACAGACTATGGCTACACCTTC. Protein: CASSFGGTDYGYTF.

A remark on this clone: Other DNA sequences of this sample code for an identical CDR3. V gene TRBV3-1 (or the pseudogene TRBV3-2) combines with J gene TRBJ2-7, with D possibly being TRBD1 (5 bases). Trimming stripped 1 base from V and 1 base from J, with 5 bases between. The CDR3 is made up of 13 amino acids. Germline-derived CDR1 and CDR2 are LGHDT and YNNKEL (reference sequence). Written as DNA, the CDR3 is TGTGCCAGCAGCCAAGGACAGTCCTACGAGCAGTACTTC. This gives the protein CASSQGQSYEQYF.

In the case of this clone: At the DNA level, this CDR3 is encoded by other sequences in the same sample as well. V gene TRBV7-3 combines with J gene TRBJ2-7; 10 bases align to TRBD2. This CDR3 has 14 residues. The V segment lost 3 bases and the J segment 5 bases; nucleotides outside the gene matches: 4. Per germline, CDR1 SGHTA and CDR2 FQGTGA. The DNA for the CDR3 is TGTGCCAGCAGCTTGGGGCTAGCGGGAGACGAGCAGTACTTC. It yields the protein CASSLGLAGDEQYF. Full variable domain (rest looked up from reference TRBV7-3 and TRBJ2-7): GAGVSQTPSNKVTEKGKYVELRCDPISGHTALYWYRQSLGQGPEFLIYFQGTGAADDSGLPNDRFFAVRPEGSVSTLKIQRTERGDSAVYLCASSLGLAGDEQYFGPGTRLTVT.

The chain links TRBV3-1 (or the pseudogene TRBV3-2) to TRBJ2-2; 10 bases line up with TRBD2. The trim removed 4 bases at V and 2 bases at J, leaving 4 bases unmatched. CDR1 and CDR2 (germline): LGHDT, YNNKEL (reference sequence). This CDR3 region has 16 residues. CDR3 sequence reads: CASSRLAGGNTGELFF. The CDR3 bases are TGTGCCAGCAGCCGATTAGCGGGAGGAAACACCGGGGAGCTGTTTTTT.

This chain joins TRBV19 and TRBJ2-1; 14 nucleotides align to TRBD2. The CDR3 has 18 residues. V was clipped by 3 bases and J by 2 bases; unmatched bases: 6. From germline, CDR1 is LNHDA and CDR2 SQIVND (reference sequence). DNA for the CDR3: TGTGCCAGTAGTATGTGGACTAGCGGGGGGATTACCTACAATGAGCAGTTCTTC. It yields the protein CASSMWTSGGITYNEQFF.

This rearrangement joins TRBV2 to TRBJ2-7, with TRBD2 identical over 8 bases. CDR1 and CDR2 (germline): SNHLY, FYNNEI. Losses at the gene ends were 6 bases for V and 5 bases for J; bases not matched to a gene: 21. The CDR3 extends over 18 amino acids. CDR3 amino acids: CASRPGGRPGLVGDEQYF. CDR3 DNA: TGTGCCAGCAGGCCCGGGGGCCGGCCGGGACTAGTCGGTGACGAGCAGTACTTC.

This clone appeared a few times. The chain combines TRBV6-2 or TRBV6-3 with TRBJ2-7; D call uncertain. Trimming left V 1 base short and J 0 bases short, with 10 bases between. CDR1 is MNHEY, CDR2 SVGEGT, per germline. The CDR3 has 15 residues. The CDR3: CASSYYSKSSYEQYF. In DNA, the CDR3 is TGTGCCAGCAGTTACTACTCCAAGAGCTCCTACGAGCAGTACTTC.

This chain uses TRBV19 with TRBJ2-2; possibly TRBD2 for D (5 bases). CDR3 length equals 16 residues. Per germline, CDR1 LNHDA and CDR2 SQIVND (reference sequence). Deletions cut 3 bases from V and 5 bases from J, with 16 bases between. The CDR3 nucleotides read TGTGCCAGTAGTATCGAACTTAATCGCGGGACCGGGGAGCTGTTTTTT. Its translation: CASSIELNRGTGELFF.

The rearrangement uses TRBV7-3 and TRBJ2-1; either TRBD1 or TRBD2 may supply D (6 bases each). V was trimmed by 2 bases and J by 2 bases, leaving 16 bases between them. The germline CDR1 and CDR2 sequences are SGHTA and FQGTGA. CDR3 size: 17 residues. CDR3 nucleotides: TGTGCCAGCAGCTTAGATGGCGGGACATCTACCTACAATGAGCAGTTCTTC. Protein: CASSLDGGTSTYNEQFF.

This chain links TRBV4-1 with TRBJ2-7; 9 bases match TRBD1. Germline V lookup: CDR1 MGHRA, CDR2 YSYEKL. The CDR3 totals 14 residues. J gave up 2 bases and V 3 bases, and 2 bases lay outside the gene matches. CDR3 bases: TGCGCCAGCAGCCAGAGGACAGGGGCCTACGAGCAGTACTTC. It translates to CASSQRTGAYEQYF.

The chain carries TRBV19 and TRBJ2-7; D call uncertain. CDR1 is LNHDA and CDR2 is SQIVND in the germline V gene (reference sequence). This CDR3 has 15 residues. V was cut by 1 base and J by 3 bases, with 13 bases left in between. The CDR3 reads CASSIGHGPNYEQYF. The DNA of the CDR3 is TGTGCCAGTAGTATAGGGCACGGACCTAACTACGAGCAGTACTTC.

The V and J genes are TRBV9 and TRBJ1-1; D is uncertain. This CDR3 is built from 13 residues. From germline, CDR1 is SGDLS and CDR2 YYNGEE. Trimming stripped 4 bases from V and 1 base from J, with 8 bases between. As DNA, the CDR3 is TGTGCCAGCAGCCCAGACGGGAACACTGAAGCTTTCTTT. Its protein is CASSPDGNTEAFF.

This chain uses TRBV9 with TRBJ2-3, with 8 bases that match TRBD1. This CDR3 has 16 residues. CDR1 is SGDLS and CDR2 is YYNGEE in the germline V gene. V gave up 3 bases and J gave up 2 bases; unmatched junction bases: 8. Written as DNA, the CDR3 is TGTGCCAGCAGCGCGGAGACAGGGGCAATCACAGATACGCAGTATTTT. Residues: CASSAETGAITDTQYF.

The chain has TRBV19 and TRBJ2-1; 12 bases match TRBD2. V dropped 2 bases and J dropped 0; count of bases not matched to a gene: 2. Germline lookup yields CDR1 LNHDA and CDR2 SQIVND (reference sequence). This CDR3 contains 17 residues. The CDR3 DNA is TGTGCCAGTAGTATAACTAGCGGGAGGAGCTCCTACAATGAGCAGTTCTTC. Its translation: CASSITSGRSSYNEQFF.

CDR3 bases: TGTGCCAGCGCCTGGGGACCCACCGGGGAGCTGTTTTTT. The encoded protein is CASAWGPTGELFF. The rearrangement joins TRBV5-4 to TRBJ2-2; D is tentatively TRBD1 or TRBD2 (5 bases each). Germline-derived CDR1 and CDR2 are SGHNT and YYREEE (reference sequence). V was pared by 7 bases and J by 4 bases, with 11 bases between. The CDR3 has 13 residues.

This chain links TRBV4-2 with TRBJ2-3, with D perhaps matching TRBD1 or TRBD2 (5 bases each). V lost 3 bases and J 2 bases, leaving 15 bases between the germline ends. The CDR3 loop spans 16 amino acids. The germline V gene has CDR1 LGHNA and CDR2 YNFKEQ. CDR3 loop: CASSQGLRGATDTQYF. CDR3 DNA: TGTGCCAGCAGCCAGGGCCTAAGAGGGGCCACAGATACGCAGTATTTT.